Listed below are T cell receptor beta chains from one sample, sequenced in a study of T cells after posttransplantation cyclophosphamide. The assay was immunoSEQ multiplex PCR, and TCRdb's table has in-frame clones only and misses some. The sample holds under 75,000 clones, 80% to 95% seen once. Sequencing input: PBMCs. The receptors here all came from a woman under 40 in good health and a related stem cell transplant donor. Each CDR3 is given with its conserved first and last residue. Each record gives: CDR3 DNA, CDR3 protein, J gene, CDR3 length, D gene, V gene, clone size. A D gene is named only where the DNA matches it firmly. Expanded clones are given a class, and other clones once, few, many or no size at all.

TGTGCCAGCAGCCAAGAAGCAGAGTTTGTCGGCTACACCTTC CASSQEAEFVGYTF TRBJ1-2 14 NA TRBV4-2 NA
TGCGCCAGCAGCCAAGAGGGTCTCAGCACAGATACGCAGTATTTT CASSQEGLSTDTQYF TRBJ2-3 15 NA TRBV4-3 NA
TGTGCCTGGAGTGTACAGGACACTGAAGCTTTCTTT CAWSVQDTEAFF TRBJ1-1 12 NA TRBV30 NA
TGTGCCAGCAGCTTTTTGGGTAGCGGTACCTACGAGCAGTACTTC CASSFLGSGTYEQYF TRBJ2-7 15 NA TRBV5-6 NA
TGTGCCATCAGTGGCACAGGTGTCACTGAAGCTTTCTTT CAISGTGVTEAFF TRBJ1-1 13 NA TRBV10-3 NA
TGTGCCAGCAGTTTCGACTCAGGGCGATCCAACTATGGCTACACCTTC CASSFDSGRSNYGYTF TRBJ1-2 16 NA TRBV6-5 NA
TGCGCCAGCAGCCAAGTAGGGGTTGGTGAAACCTATGGCTACACCTTC CASSQVGVGETYGYTF TRBJ1-2 16 NA TRBV4-3 few
TGTGCCAGTAGTATTTCCCGGACAGGGGGATCGGAGCAGTACTTC CASSISRTGGSEQYF TRBJ2-7 15 TRBD1 TRBV19 NA
TGTGCCAGCAGTGAAGAAGCTGGGACCGGGGAGCTGTTTTTT CASSEEAGTGELFF TRBJ2-2 14 NA TRBV6-1 NA
TGCGCCAGCAGCCAACAGGGGGCCCCCACAGATACGCAGTATTTT CASSQQGAPTDTQYF TRBJ2-3 15 TRBD1 TRBV4-3 NA
TGTGCCAGCAGTGGGTCATGGGGCACTGAAGCTTTCTTT CASSGSWGTEAFF TRBJ1-1 13 NA TRBV2 NA
TGTGCCAGCAGCCTAAAACTAGCGGGGGGGAACACAGATACGCAGTATTTT CASSLKLAGGNTDTQYF TRBJ2-3 17 TRBD2 TRBV5-4 NA
TGTGCCAGCAGTCACAGGGGAACCGATCAGCCCCAGCATTTT CASSHRGTDQPQHF TRBJ1-5 14 TRBD1 TRBV6-5 NA
TGTGCCAGCACTGAGCGCCGGGAGCAGTTCTTC CASTERREQFF TRBJ2-1 11 NA TRBV2 NA
TGTGCCAGCAGTTTAAATCTCCACGAGCAGTACTTC CASSLNLHEQYF TRBJ2-7 12 NA TRBV27 NA
TGTGCCAGCTCACCTGACAGGGGCGGCGAAAAACTGTTTTTT CASSPDRGGEKLFF TRBJ1-4 14 TRBD1 TRBV18 NA
TGTGCCAGCAGTCAGGGGGATGGCTACACCTTC CASSQGDGYTF TRBJ1-2 11 TRBD1 TRBV28 NA
TGTGCCAGCAGCTTTTCCGGGGGGCCTAACAATGAGCAGTTCTTC CASSFSGGPNNEQFF TRBJ2-1 15 NA TRBV11-3 NA
TGTGCCAGCAGTTTTGGACAGGGGGTCTATGGCTACACCTTC CASSFGQGVYGYTF TRBJ1-2 14 TRBD1 TRBV27 once